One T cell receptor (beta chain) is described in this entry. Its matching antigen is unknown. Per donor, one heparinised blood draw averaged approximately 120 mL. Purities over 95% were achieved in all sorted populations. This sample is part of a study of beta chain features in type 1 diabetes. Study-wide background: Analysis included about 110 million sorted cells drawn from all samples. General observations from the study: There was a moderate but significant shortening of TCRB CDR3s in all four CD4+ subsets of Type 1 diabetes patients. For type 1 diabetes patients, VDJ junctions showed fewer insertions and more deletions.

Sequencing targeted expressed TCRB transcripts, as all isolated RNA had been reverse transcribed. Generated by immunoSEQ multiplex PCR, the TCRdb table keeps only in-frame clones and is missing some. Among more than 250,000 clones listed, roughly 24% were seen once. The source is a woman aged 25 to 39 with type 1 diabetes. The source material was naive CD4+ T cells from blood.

CDR3: CSVGDLAGGLLEQYF. The CDR3 DNA reads as TGCAGCGTGGGGGATCTAGCGGGTGGGTTACTCGAGCAGTACTTC. The chain couples TRBV29-1 to TRBJ2-7; 8 nucleotides line up with TRBD2. Germline loops: CDR1 SQVTM, CDR2 ANQGSEA. Trimming at V came to 6 bases and at J to 6 bases, leaving 16 bases not matched to a gene. The CDR3 has 15 residues.